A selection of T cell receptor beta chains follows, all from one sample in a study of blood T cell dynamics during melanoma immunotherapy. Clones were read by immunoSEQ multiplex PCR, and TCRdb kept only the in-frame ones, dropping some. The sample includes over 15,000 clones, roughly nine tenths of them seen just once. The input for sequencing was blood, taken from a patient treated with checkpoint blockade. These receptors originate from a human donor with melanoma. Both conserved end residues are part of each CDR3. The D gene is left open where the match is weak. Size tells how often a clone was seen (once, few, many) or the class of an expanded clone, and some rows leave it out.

CDR3aa: CASSPPGVRELFF
CDR3nt: TGTGCCAGCTCACCACCGGGGGTCCGGGAGCTGTTTTTT
d_gene: -
v_gene: TRBV18
j_gene: TRBJ2-2
abundance: -

CDR3aa: CASSVQGGLAGSEQFF
CDR3nt: TGTGCCAGCAGTGTCCAGGGGGGACTAGCGGGCAGTGAGCAGTTCTTC
d_gene: TRBD2
v_gene: TRBV6-4
j_gene: TRBJ2-1
abundance: -

CDR3aa: CATANRDRDSGEQFF
CDR3nt: TGTGCCACCGCTAACCGGGACAGGGATTCGGGTGAGCAGTTCTTC
d_gene: TRBD1
v_gene: TRBV15
j_gene: TRBJ2-1
abundance: -

CDR3aa: CASSLTSGSTDTQYF
CDR3nt: TGTGCCAGCAGCCTAACTAGCGGGAGCACAGATACGCAGTATTTT
d_gene: TRBD2
v_gene: TRBV6-4
j_gene: TRBJ2-3
abundance: -

CDR3aa: CASSLKQGLQETQYF
CDR3nt: TGTGCCAGCAGCTTGAAACAGGGTCTCCAAGAGACCCAGTACTTC
d_gene: -
v_gene: TRBV7-8
j_gene: TRBJ2-5
abundance: -

CDR3aa: CASSEALQNYGYTF
CDR3nt: TGTGCCAGCAGTGAAGCGCTTCAGAACTATGGCTACACCTTC
d_gene: -
v_gene: TRBV2
j_gene: TRBJ1-2
abundance: -

CDR3aa: CASSLGPRQPQYF
CDR3nt: TGTGCCAGCAGCTTAGGCCCGAGACAGCCCCAGTACTTC
d_gene: -
v_gene: TRBV13
j_gene: TRBJ2-5
abundance: -

CDR3aa: CASSLGVAGGDTQYF
CDR3nt: TGCGCCAGCAGCTTGGGAGTAGCGGGAGGCGATACGCAGTATTTT
d_gene: TRBD2
v_gene: TRBV5-1
j_gene: TRBJ2-3
abundance: -

CDR3aa: CASRSGTGLNQPQHF
CDR3nt: TGCGCCAGCCGGAGCGGGACAGGGCTCAATCAGCCCCAGCATTTT
d_gene: TRBD1
v_gene: TRBV5-1
j_gene: TRBJ1-5
abundance: -

CDR3aa: CASSIDGQGAAKNIQYF
CDR3nt: TGTGCCAGTAGTATAGATGGACAGGGGGCAGCCAAAAACATTCAGTACTTC
d_gene: TRBD1
v_gene: TRBV19
j_gene: TRBJ2-4
abundance: -

CDR3aa: CASSIAGREDTQYF
CDR3nt: TGTGCCAGTAGTATAGCCGGACGGGAAGATACGCAGTATTTT
d_gene: -
v_gene: TRBV19
j_gene: TRBJ2-3
abundance: -

CDR3aa: CASSYPLEGADEQYF
CDR3nt: TGTGCCAGCAGTTACCCCCTTGAGGGAGCGGACGAGCAGTACTTC
d_gene: -
v_gene: TRBV6-6
j_gene: TRBJ2-7
abundance: -

CDR3aa: CASSLSGTGGNGYTF
CDR3nt: TGTGCCAGTTCTCTCTCCGGGACAGGGGGCAACGGCTACACCTTC
d_gene: TRBD1
v_gene: TRBV19
j_gene: TRBJ1-2
abundance: -

CDR3aa: CASSLARNTQYF
CDR3nt: TGTGCCAGCAGCTTAGCCCGGAATACGCAGTATTTT
d_gene: -
v_gene: TRBV7-2
j_gene: TRBJ2-3
abundance: -

CDR3aa: CASSIRLEGQELFF
CDR3nt: TGTGCCAGTAGTATAAGATTGGAGGGTCAGGAGCTGTTTTTT
d_gene: -
v_gene: TRBV19
j_gene: TRBJ2-2
abundance: -

CDR3aa: CASSERPLGNTGELFF
CDR3nt: TGTGCCAGCAGTGAGAGGCCGTTGGGGAACACCGGGGAGCTGTTTTTT
d_gene: -
v_gene: TRBV2
j_gene: TRBJ2-2
abundance: once

CDR3aa: CASSPDSLGFF
CDR3nt: TGTGCCAGCAGTCCGGACTCCCTGGGGTTCTTC
d_gene: -
v_gene: TRBV27
j_gene: TRBJ2-1
abundance: -

CDR3aa: CASSNPGTVVYDEQFF
CDR3nt: TGTGCCAGCAGCAACCCAGGGACCGTAGTATACGATGAGCAGTTCTTC
d_gene: -
v_gene: TRBV11-3
j_gene: TRBJ2-1
abundance: -

CDR3aa: CATLQHEQFF
CDR3nt: TGTGCCACTCTACAGCATGAGCAGTTCTTC
d_gene: -
v_gene: TRBV6-6
j_gene: TRBJ2-1
abundance: -

CDR3aa: CASSASGADIYEQYF
CDR3nt: TGTGCCAGCAGCGCCTCGGGGGCGGACATCTACGAGCAGTACTTC
d_gene: -
v_gene: TRBV27
j_gene: TRBJ2-7
abundance: -

CDR3aa: CASLGGDRGNEQFF
CDR3nt: TGTGCCAGCTTAGGGGGAGACCGAGGGAATGAGCAGTTCTTC
d_gene: -
v_gene: TRBV5-4
j_gene: TRBJ2-1
abundance: -

CDR3aa: CASSDRGSANYGYTF
CDR3nt: TGTGCCAGCTCGGACAGGGGAAGCGCTAACTATGGCTACACCTTC
d_gene: TRBD1
v_gene: TRBV19
j_gene: TRBJ1-2
abundance: -

CDR3aa: CASSPQGVGEQYF
CDR3nt: TGTGCCAGCAGCCCACAGGGAGTGGGAGAGCAGTACTTC
d_gene: -
v_gene: TRBV7-2
j_gene: TRBJ2-7
abundance: -

CDR3aa: CASSDSGGYNEQFF
CDR3nt: TGTGCCAGCAGTGACTCAGGGGGCTACAATGAGCAGTTCTTC
d_gene: -
v_gene: TRBV6-4
j_gene: TRBJ2-1
abundance: -

CDR3aa: CASSQGQPTNEKLFF
CDR3nt: TGCGCCAGCAGCCAAGGACAGCCAACTAATGAAAAACTGTTTTTT
d_gene: -
v_gene: TRBV4-1
j_gene: TRBJ1-4
abundance: -

CDR3aa: CSVFYVDTLVGYTF
CDR3nt: TGCAGCGTTTTCTATGTGGACACGCTTGTAGGCTACACCTTC
d_gene: -
v_gene: TRBV29-1
j_gene: TRBJ1-2
abundance: -

CDR3aa: CASSLPIRRAGETQYF
CDR3nt: TGTGCCAGCAGCTTACCCATCCGAAGGGCCGGGGAGACCCAGTACTTC
d_gene: -
v_gene: TRBV7-9
j_gene: TRBJ2-5
abundance: -